The source of this T cell receptor beta chain is a study of cytomegalovirus exposure and HLA in healthy donors (dated by TCRdb to 2015 to 2018). The study in broad terms: In an earlier analysis of under 750 of the donors, approximately 300 Gb of sequence data and 90 million to 120 million unique TCR beta sequences from about 190 million T cells were reported. Every repertoire in the discovery cohort had been generated on one and the same sequencing platform. The study was designed to test whether signatures of past pathogen exposure could be identified by cataloging public T cell receptors. To predict cytomegalovirus infection status, the study brought together high-throughput TCR immunosequencing, statistical association of individual TCRs with disease status, and machine learning. Of the 300 to 500 genotyped donors, roughly 80% were placed in the genetic ancestry cluster associated with self-reported Caucasian donors. A handful of DR-DQ haplotypes were handled as single units for association and clustering because linkage in the cohort was strong. In a later genetic analysis, genome-wide SNP genotypes for about three fifths of the 666 donors were used, and that subset was treated as a discovery cohort. Roughly 300 gigabases of sequencing data and around 87 million unique TCR sequences were included in an early release covering several hundred HLA-typed donors. Rather than drawing on any new phenotypic data, the later analysis identified candidate immune exposures from TCR beta sequences and the way those sequences occurred across donors. The number of donors typed differed by locus, with about 629-630 for A, B, C, DRB1 and DQB1, 522 for DQA1, 600 to 610 for DPA1, and 450 to 480 for DPB1. To decide whether each TCR beta V gene segment behaved as functional or pseudogenic, an earlier analysis of fewer than 750 of the donors relied on high-throughput TCR beta sequencing. Class I and class II HLA loci were covered by the typing at four-digit resolution. Donor age, sex, ethnicity and CMV serostatus were collected together with the repertoire data. Besides the first cohort of 666 subjects, a separate validation cohort made up of over 95 different subjects was used. A later analysis re-analyzed previously published TCR beta repertoires from about 600 donors and added high-resolution HLA genotyping to study TCR occurrence patterns. The T cell repertoires of around 670 subjects were profiled by immunosequencing and related to cytomegalovirus serostatus. Among 300 to 500 genotyped donors of the cohort, an average of about 220,000 unique TCR beta nucleotide sequences was sequenced per donor, of which about 20% were non-productive. Results the study describes overall, beyond this receptor: A later analysis found that most CMV-associated TCR beta chains appeared HLA-restricted, with HLA associations seemingly driven largely by CMV exposure. In a later analysis, several top co-occurrence clusters were reported to appear linked to parvovirus B19, influenza, CMV and Epstein-Barr virus. A few of the identified cytomegalovirus-associated TCR beta chains were confirmed in vitro to be specific for cytomegalovirus antigens. An association between a missense DCLRE1C variant and V-gene and J-gene trimming of TCR beta chains was found in a later genetic analysis and replicated in an independent cohort. Some IMGT-functional V segments, including TRBV6-2 and TRBV6-3, could not be distinguished by the 87-base-pair reads and were therefore excluded. At a false discovery rate of 0.05, a later analysis linked around 15,000 TCR beta sequences to specific HLA alleles. For the cohort, immune exposure information was limited to CMV serostatus. Linkage disequilibrium might explain the correlated functional status among segregating V segments, but an unknown experimental factor could not be ruled out. The study gave a list of under 200 TCR beta chains associated with cytomegalovirus. In a later analysis, HLA-associated TCR beta chains were found to be more clonally expanded and to have lower generation probabilities than equally common non-associated chains. Presence/absence analyses assumed roughly uniform sequencing depth across donors, an assumption that may not hold. In this cohort, only TCR beta chains were sequenced, and detectable features were limited by the absence of alpha or paired-chain data. A later genetic analysis reported fewer N-insertions in productive TCRs among donors in an Asian-associated ancestry cluster than the roughly 700-donor mean. The authors suggested that the approach could potentially be extended to other disease states and immunological phenotypes. When HLA alleles, especially DR and DQ, strongly co-occurred, TCR associations were difficult to assign to individual alleles. Most TCR sequences were seen in very few donors, while some public TCRs were found in many individuals. HLA typing was unavailable for some donors at each locus, so association tests used only the typed subset. Cytomegalovirus status was reported to be diagnosed by the classifier with high specificity and sensitivity in both the original and validation cohorts. The earlier analysis of 450 to 700 of the donors excluded some 15 rarely observed V segments, including chromosome 9 orphons, because counts were too low. A group of highly shared sequence variants was considered likely to be a technical artifact of the sequencing pipeline. A further reported finding was that TCR beta sequences accurately predicted the HLA-A and HLA-B alleles for most subjects in the first cohort. A later analysis found that TCR association rates varied across HLA loci, with DRB1 alleles showing the most associated TCRs and HLA-C alleles the fewest. An earlier analysis of around 500 of the donors showed that most TCR beta V segments appeared in productive rearrangements either about 87% or about 30% of the time, which broadly matched IMGT annotations.

A remark on this clone: The antigen it binds to is not known. It has no much larger one-base neighbor in the sample; base qualities were not kept.

Library preparation was by the immunoSEQ multiplex PCR assay. For the multiplex PCR, a mixture combining 60 forward primers for TCR Vbeta segments and 13 reverse primers for TCR Jbeta segments was used. The CDR3 region of rearranged TCR beta genes was amplified from genomic DNA with a multiplex PCR assay. The Illumina HiSeq System was used to sequence the amplified TCR beta libraries as 87-base-pair reads. Concerning the study's data processing: A later analysis counted tens of millions of unique TCR beta chains across the 666 repertoires, and roughly 11 million of these chains were shared by at least two donors. Raw reads were error-corrected and collapsed into unique sequences with a nearest-neighbor algorithm that merged closely related sequences to remove PCR and sequencing errors. To assign V, D and J gene segments, CDR3 sequences were aligned to IMGT reference sequences. Each retained sequence needed at least a six-nucleotide match to both a V gene segment and a J gene segment. Rearrangements were called productive when the CDR3 lacked stop codons and stayed in frame with V and J; all others were non-productive. Following IMGT convention, CDR3 was defined as the stretch from the second conserved V-encoded cysteine up to the conserved J-encoded phenylalanine. The earlier analysis of some 580 of the donors excluded any sequence lacking an unambiguous match to a single V gene segment. In an earlier analysis of several hundred of the donors, V segments were called functional above 56.7% productive rearrangements and were called segregating when the between-donor standard deviation exceeded 5%. A statistical classification framework was built to diagnose cytomegalovirus status from the catalog of TCR beta chain sequences. In a later analysis, V and J genes were assigned by comparing TCR nucleotide sequences against IMGT/GENE-DB human TR gene sequences. The TCRdist pipeline was used in a later analysis to assign CDR3 sequences and most-parsimonious VDJ recombination scenarios. In a later analysis, each TCR beta chain was defined by its CDR3 amino acid sequence together with its V-gene family, and reads without a unique V-gene family were excluded. As a way to deal with suspected cross-contamination and a sequencing artifact, a later analysis dropped approximately 590 nucleotide sequences that were highly shared and had low generation probability. In a later analysis, a clonal expansion index for each public chain was calculated from normalized within-repertoire ranks of inferred template counts. A later analysis computed generation probabilities with a VDJ recombination model fitted to out-of-frame rearrangements, and checked the results against IGoR. In a later analysis, TCR-TCR, TCR-HLA and TCR-CMV co-occurrence was scored with hypergeometric tests, and a repertoire-size bias correction was applied to TCR pairs. False discovery rates were estimated in a later analysis by permuting HLA or CMV assignments 20 times. In a later analysis, co-occurring TCRs were grouped with DBSCAN, and TCRdist sequence similarity was added when clustering was performed within HLA-allele-positive subsets. Repertoires with fewer than 30,000 or more than 120,000 public chains, plus five repertoires with anomalous nucleotide sharing, were excluded from co-occurrence clustering. Here the immuneACCESS table is served through TCRdb, limited to in-frame sequences with V and J called. Missing clones are a known gap in these copies; in checked studies unresolved V genes cover under half, and the rest lacks a known reason. For V, J and clone size, that table is used; D and trimming come from the DNA. Across this sample there are about 130,000 clones, with just under 75% seen only once. Of the sample, 4.5% to 5% is held by the ten largest clones.

Looking up the germline V gene yields CDR1 SGHRS and CDR2 YFSETQ. Trimming costs V 2 bases and J 3 bases, and their ends lie 11 bases apart. Including the terminal cysteine and phenylalanine, the CDR3 comprises 15 residues. The CDR3 DNA has 45 bases and is translated from base 1. The cohort consisted of approximately 670 healthy bone marrow donors. Cohort members were all nominally healthy when sampled, although unrecorded immune exposures were likely present. The donor was CMV seropositive and belonged to the group of 250 to 300 seropositive cohort members. Each donor provided a peripheral blood sample, and peripheral blood mononuclear cells were used for TCR beta sequencing. Genomic DNA extraction from the blood cell samples was performed with the Qiagen DNeasy Blood Extraction Kit.

This chain is built from TRBV5-1 and TRBJ1-4; the D gene is possibly TRBD1, with 6 bases matching. The receptor comes from a man aged 55 to 70 in good health and CMV-seropositive. Sequencing used PBMCs. The CDR3 region has the sequence CASSFSGEANEKLFF. The DNA is as follows: TGCGCCAGCAGCTTCTCAGGGGAAGCTAATGAAAAACTGTTTTTT.